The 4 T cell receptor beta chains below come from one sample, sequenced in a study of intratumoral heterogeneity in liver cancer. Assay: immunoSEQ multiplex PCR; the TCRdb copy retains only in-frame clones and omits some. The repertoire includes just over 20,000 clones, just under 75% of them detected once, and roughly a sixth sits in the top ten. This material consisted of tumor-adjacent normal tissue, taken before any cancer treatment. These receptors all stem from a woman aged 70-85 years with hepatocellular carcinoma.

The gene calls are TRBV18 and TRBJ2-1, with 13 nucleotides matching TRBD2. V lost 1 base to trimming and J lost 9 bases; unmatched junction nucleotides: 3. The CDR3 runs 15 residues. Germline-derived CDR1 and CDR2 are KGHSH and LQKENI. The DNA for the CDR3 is TGTGCCAGCTCACCACGGACTAGCGGGAGTAGTGAGCAGTTCTTC. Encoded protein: CASSPRTSGSSEQFF. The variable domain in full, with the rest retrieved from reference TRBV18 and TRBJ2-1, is NAGVMQNPRHLVRRRGQEARLRCSPMKGHSHVYWYRQLPEEGLKFMVYLQKENIIDESGMPKERFSAEFPKEGPSILRIQQVVRGDSAAYFCASSPRTSGSSEQFFGPGTRLTVL.

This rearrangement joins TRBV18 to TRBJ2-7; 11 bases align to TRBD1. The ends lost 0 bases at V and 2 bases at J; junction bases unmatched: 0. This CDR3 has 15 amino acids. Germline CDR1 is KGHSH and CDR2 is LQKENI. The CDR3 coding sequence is TGTGCCAGCTCACCACCGGACAGGGGGCCCTACGAGCAGTACTTC. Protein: CASSPPDRGPYEQYF. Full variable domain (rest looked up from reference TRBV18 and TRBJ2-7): NAGVMQNPRHLVRRRGQEARLRCSPMKGHSHVYWYRQLPEEGLKFMVYLQKENIIDESGMPKERFSAEFPKEGPSILRIQQVVRGDSAAYFCASSPPDRGPYEQYFGPGTRLTVT.

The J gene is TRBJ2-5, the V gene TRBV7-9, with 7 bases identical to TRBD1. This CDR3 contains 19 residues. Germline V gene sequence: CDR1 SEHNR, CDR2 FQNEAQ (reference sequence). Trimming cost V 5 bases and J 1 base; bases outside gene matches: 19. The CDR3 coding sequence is TGTGCCAGCAGCCACCCCCTTCTCCCGACAGGGTACACCCAAGAGACCCAGTACTTC. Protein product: CASSHPLLPTGYTQETQYF.

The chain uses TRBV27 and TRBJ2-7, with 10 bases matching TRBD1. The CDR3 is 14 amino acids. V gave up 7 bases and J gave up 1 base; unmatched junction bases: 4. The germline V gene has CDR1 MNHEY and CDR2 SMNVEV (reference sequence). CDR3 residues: CASMGTGVSYEQYF. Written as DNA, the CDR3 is TGTGCCAGCATGGGGACAGGGGTATCCTACGAGCAGTACTTC.